The rows below give T cell receptor beta chains drawn from one sample of a study of identical twins. In TCRdb, the 5' RACE reads were re-called with MiXCR into one record per CDR3 protein. This table has 1.5 million to 2 million distinct CDR3 sequences, around a third appearing once. Sequencing was carried out using cord blood. The receptors here all came from a newborn girl in good health. The CDR3 runs from the conserved cysteine through the conserved F or W. D genes are given only for firm matches. Size tells how often a clone was seen (once, few, many) or the class of an expanded clone, and some rows leave it out.

clone_size j_call d_call v_call cdr3_aa cdr3_nt
. TRBJ1-1 . TRBV12-3/TRBV12-4 CASSSWPNTEAFF TGTGCCAGCAGTTCGTGGCCTAACACTGAAGCTTTCTTT
. TRBJ1-4 . TRBV2 CALGSVREKLFF TGTGCCCTCGGTTCTGTGCGTGAAAAACTGTTTTTT
. TRBJ2-4 TRBD2 TRBV19 CASSRTSGRETLYF TGTGCCAGTAGTAGGACTAGCGGGAGAGAGACCCTGTACTTC
few TRBJ1-5 . TRBV7-2 CASSVLQGTQHF TGTGCCAGCAGCGTCTTACAGGGCACCCAGCATTTT
. TRBJ1-2 . TRBV10-3 CAVSLDPGLLYGYTF TGTGCCGTCAGCCTAGACCCGGGACTGCTTTATGGCTACACCTTC
. TRBJ1-5 TRBD1 TRBV4-1 CASSQDDRDRGRNQPQHF TGCGCCAGCAGCCAAGATGACCGGGACAGGGGAAGGAATCAGCCCCAGCATTTT
. TRBJ2-7 TRBD1 TRBV12-3/TRBV12-4 CASRDRGISYEQYF TGTGCCAGCAGGGACAGGGGGATTTCCTACGAGCAGTACTTC
. TRBJ2-1 TRBD1 TRBV5-6 CASSFGGQVYNEQFF TGTGCTAGCAGCTTTGGGGGACAGGTGTACAATGAGCAGTTCTTC
many TRBJ2-7 . TRBV12-3/TRBV12-4 CASSFYGGGEQYF TGTGCCAGCAGTTTTTACGGGGGCGGCGAGCAGTACTTC
few TRBJ2-5 TRBD2 TRBV7-2 CASSSSGSDWGTQYF TGTGCCAGCAGCTCTAGCGGGAGTGATTGGGGGACCCAGTACTTC
. TRBJ2-3 . TRBV28 CACSPVAGSRDPNWKDTQYF TGTGCCTGCAGTCCGGTAGCAGGGTCCCGGGACCCCAATTGGAAAGATACGCAGTATTTT
. TRBJ2-5 . TRBV5-1 CASSLEGHLGQETQYF TGCGCCAGCAGCTTGGAAGGTCACCTGGGGCAAGAGACCCAGTACTTC
. TRBJ2-7 TRBD2 TRBV24-1 CATSHSGRAHEQYF TGTGCCACCAGTCATAGCGGGAGGGCCCACGAGCAGTACTTC
. TRBJ2-5 TRBD2 TRBV28 CASSSVAGNGNEQYF TGTGCCAGCAGTTCGGTAGCGGGAAATGGGAATGAGCAGTACTTC
. TRBJ2-5 TRBD1 TRBV4-1 CASSHGTGVLETQYF TGCGCCAGCAGCCACGGGACAGGGGTCCTAGAGACCCAGTACTTC
. TRBJ1-6 . TRBV9 CASSVGPRLYNSPLHF TGTGCCAGCAGCGTAGGGCCCCGGCTCTATAATTCACCCCTCCACTTT